Listed below are T cell receptor beta chains from one sample, sequenced in a study of CD8 T cells in Susac syndrome. TCRdb analysed the immunoSEQ multiplex PCR reads with MiXCR anew, one entry per CDR3 protein. The repertoire holds 350,000 to 550,000 distinct CDR3 sequences, with approximately 85% as singletons. Material for sequencing was CD8+ T cells from PBMCs. These TCRs come from a human donor with multiple sclerosis. CDR3s include the opening cysteine and the closing phenylalanine or tryptophan. The D gene is left open where the match is weak. Size is omitted from some rows. Given values are once, few, many or a class for expanded clones.

TRBV4-2,TRBD2,few,TRBJ2-3,CASSQEASGGPDTQYF,TGTGCCAGCAGCCAAGAGGCTAGCGGGGGTCCAGATACGCAGTATTTT
TRBV5-1,TRBD1,-,TRBJ1-1,CASSPGQGASTEAFF,TGCGCCAGCAGCCCAGGACAGGGGGCGAGCACTGAAGCTTTCTTT
TRBV20-1,-,once,TRBJ2-7,CSAISGGSYEQYF,TGCAGTGCTATTTCAGGGGGGTCCTACGAGCAGTACTTC
TRBV12-3/TRBV12-4,-,-,TRBJ1-3,CASSWGPSGGNTIYF,TGTGCCAGCAGCTGGGGGCCCTCAGGTGGAAACACCATATATTTT
TRBV6-4,-,-,TRBJ2-1,CASSDWERPVDEQFF,TGTGCCAGCAGTGACTGGGAGCGGCCGGTCGATGAGCAGTTCTTC
TRBV12-3/TRBV12-4,-,-,TRBJ2-7,CASSPNPGSYEQYF,TGTGCCAGCAGTCCCAACCCTGGCTCCTACGAGCAGTACTTC
TRBV20-1,TRBD2,-,TRBJ2-7,CSARDIQRETHEQYF,TGCAGTGCTAGAGATATCCAGCGGGAGACCCACGAGCAGTACTTC
TRBV28,-,-,TRBJ1-1,CASDSRSTEAFF,TGTGCCAGCGACAGTCGGAGTACTGAAGCTTTCTTT
TRBV9,TRBD2,-,TRBJ2-3,CASNQGLAENTQYF,TGTGCCAGCAACCAGGGACTAGCGGAGAATACGCAGTATTTT
TRBV12-3/TRBV12-4,-,-,TRBJ1-1,CASLGGPRGNTEAFF,TGTGCCAGCTTGGGGGGGCCCCGGGGTAACACTGAAGCTTTCTTT
TRBV11-2,TRBD2,once,TRBJ2-7,CASSRYGTSGSRNEQYF,TGTGCCAGCAGCCGTTACGGGACTAGCGGGAGTAGGAACGAGCAGTACTTC
TRBV28,-,few,TRBJ2-2,CASSPSLTGELFF,TGTGCCAGCAGTCCGTCCCTCACCGGGGAGCTGTTTTTT
TRBV11-2,-,-,TRBJ1-4,CASSTVTSEKLFF,TGTGCCAGCAGCACCGTGACCTCCGAAAAACTGTTTTTT
TRBV28,-,-,TRBJ2-1,CASRNPGIYNEQFF,TGTGCCAGCAGGAACCCAGGTATCTACAATGAGCAGTTCTTC
TRBV4-1,-,-,TRBJ1-1,CASSQGRNTEAFF,TGTGCTAGCAGTCAGGGCAGGAACACTGAAGCTTTCTTT
TRBV7-7,-,-,TRBJ2-1,CASSPTRGGYNNEQFF,TGTGCCAGCAGCCCCACCAGGGGAGGGTACAACAATGAGCAGTTCTTC
TRBV27,-,-,TRBJ2-2,CASSLYLGGPGELFF,TGTGCCAGCAGTTTATATCTAGGGGGACCCGGGGAGCTGTTTTTT
TRBV24-1,-,once,TRBJ2-2,CATSAGSNTGELFF,TGTGCCACCAGTGCAGGGTCCAACACCGGGGAGCTGTTTTTT
TRBV12-3/TRBV12-4,-,-,TRBJ2-7,CASSRTATYEQYF,TGTGCCAGCAGCAGGACAGCTACCTACGAGCAGTACTTC
TRBV7-8,-,-,TRBJ2-7,CASSPRRAYEQYF,TGTGCCAGCAGCCCCAGGAGGGCCTACGAGCAGTACTTC
TRBV28,-,-,TRBJ2-7,CASSLWGLNYEQYF,TGTGCCAGCAGTTTATGGGGGTTGAACTACGAGCAGTACTTC
TRBV27,TRBD2,few,TRBJ2-7,CASSLEGSGSYEQYF,TGTGCCAGCAGTTTAGAGGGTAGCGGGAGTTACGAGCAGTACTTC
TRBV25-1,TRBD1,-,TRBJ2-7,CASSAPGQKYEQYF,TGTGCCAGCAGTGCTCCGGGACAGAAGTACGAGCAGTACTTC
TRBV30,TRBD2,-,TRBJ2-1,CALGTSGRVDYNGGQFF,TGTGCCTTGGGGACTAGCGGGAGGGTAGACTACAATGGGGGGCAGTTCTTC
TRBV4-1,TRBD1,-,TRBJ1-5,CASSQDWTGFGNQPQHF,TGCGCCAGCAGCCAAGATTGGACAGGCTTTGGCAATCAGCCCCAGCATTTT
TRBV15,-,-,TRBJ1-1,CATSRDIQLEAFF,TGTGCCACCAGCAGAGATATCCAACTTGAAGCTTTCTTT
TRBV10-3,-,-,TRBJ1-1,CAIRHVLDTEAFF,TGTGCCATCAGACACGTTCTGGACACTGAAGCTTTCTTT
TRBV12-3/TRBV12-4,-,-,TRBJ2-7,CASSLASHYEQYF,TGTGCCAGCAGTTTGGCCAGCCACTACGAGCAGTACTTC
TRBV27,-,once,TRBJ1-5,CASSSGYGQPQHF,TGTGCCAGCAGCTCAGGGTACGGTCAGCCCCAGCATTTT
TRBV30,TRBD1,-,TRBJ2-1,CAWSIRDRGLINNEQFF,TGTGCCTGGAGTATCCGGGACAGGGGACTTATAAACAATGAGCAGTTCTTC
TRBV30,-,-,TRBJ2-1,CAWDGTLGEQFF,TGTGCCTGGGATGGGACTTTGGGTGAGCAGTTCTTC